These 31 T cell receptor beta chains originate from one sample sequenced in a study of blood T cell repertoires in COVID-19. Using immunoSEQ multiplex PCR, the repertoire was profiled, and TCRdb retains in-frame clones only, with some absent. The sample gives tens of thousands of clones, over 75% of which show up once; about a sixth is in the top ten. Sequencing used peripheral blood. The receptors come from a human donor in a cohort sampled during active COVID-19.

This chain joins TRBV6-2 or TRBV6-3 and TRBJ1-1; D gene uncertain. Trimming cost V 4 bases and J 7 bases, with 10 bases left between them. The CDR3 is made up of 12 amino acids. Germline V gene lookup returns CDR1 MNHEY and CDR2 SVGEGT. CDR3 bases: TGTGCCAGCAGTTTCTACAGTCTTGAAGCTTTCTTT. Translated: CASSFYSLEAFF.

Comment on this clone: One end of the junction varies from germline; a read error may be responsible. The chain joins TRBV4-2 to TRBJ1-5, with D unclear. Per the germline V gene, CDR1 is LGHNA and CDR2 is YNFKEQ. The CDR3 is 16 residues long. The chain's CDR3 is CASRQVGGNSNQPQHF. The CDR3 nucleotides read TGTGCCAGCAGACAAGTAGGAGGGAATAGCAATCAGCCCCAGCATTTT.

V usage is TRBV25-1 and J usage is TRBJ2-2; 7 bases agree with TRBD1. CDR3 size: 15 residues. CDR1 and CDR2 from the germline V gene are MGHDK and SYGVNS. The ends lost 6 bases at V and 0 bases at J; junction bases unmatched: 4. The DNA of the CDR3 is TGTGCCAGCAGCCGGACAGGAACGAACACCGGGGAGCTGTTTTTT. Protein product: CASSRTGTNTGELFF.

This clone occurred once. The rearrangement links TRBV25-1 to TRBJ1-2; D might be TRBD1 (5 bases). Germline-derived CDR1 and CDR2 are MGHDK and SYGVNS. The CDR3 is 14 residues long. V was clipped by 3 bases and J by 4 bases, with 12 bases between them. CDR3 residues: CASSDERDSYGYTF. The CDR3 DNA reads TGTGCCAGCAGTGATGAACGGGACTCCTATGGCTACACCTTC.

The gene calls are TRBV6-5 and TRBJ1-5; D remains ambiguous. The CDR3 has 13 amino acids. Trimming removed 4 bases at V and 2 bases at J, with 6 bases between. CDR1 and CDR2 (germline): MNHEY, SVGAGI. DNA of the CDR3: TGTGCCAGCAGTTTATCAGGCAATCAGCCCCAGCATTTT. Translated, it gives CASSLSGNQPQHF.

This rearrangement joins TRBV7-2 to TRBJ2-1; a weak D match, TRBD1 (6 bases). Looked up from germline, CDR1 is SGHTA and CDR2 is FQGNSA. Deletions cut 2 bases from V and 13 bases from J, with 12 bases between. The CDR3 is 12 amino acids. The CDR3 loop reads CASSLKTGHQFF. In DNA, the CDR3 is TGTGCCAGCAGCTTAAAGACAGGACATCAGTTCTTC.

The chain uses TRBV18 and TRBJ2-7, with D unresolved. Looked up from germline, CDR1 is KGHSH and CDR2 is LQKENI. The CDR3 runs 13 residues. The germline V and J ends were trimmed by 4 bases and 1 base, with 8 bases remaining between them. CDR3 nucleotides: TGTGCCAGCTCACGAGAGCATTCCTACGAGCAGTACTTC. It is translated as CASSREHSYEQYF.

The chain uses TRBV6-6 and TRBJ1-3, with D unresolved. V was shortened by 6 bases and J by 3 bases, with 18 bases between the two germline ends. CDR1 and CDR2 from the germline V gene are MNHNY and SVGAGI (reference sequence). CDR3 length: 16 amino acids. The CDR3 DNA sequence: TGTGCCAGCAGCAAAGTTGAGGGCGCCGGTGGAAACACCATATATTTT. Its translation is CASSKVEGAGGNTIYF.

The J gene is TRBJ2-7, the V gene TRBV7-9; 7 bases line up with TRBD1. V was clipped by 5 bases and J by 5 bases; unmatched bases: 15. The CDR3 length is 16 residues. The germline CDR1 and CDR2 sequences are SEHNR and FQNEAQ (reference sequence). As DNA, the CDR3 is TGTGCCAGCAGCGCGAGGGGACCGGACAGGTTCCACGAGCAGTACTTC. Encoded protein: CASSARGPDRFHEQYF.

The chain combines TRBV4-3 with TRBJ1-1, with 10 bases matching TRBD1. Germline CDR1 and CDR2: LGHNA and YSLEER. The CDR3 sequence is 18 residues long. V shed 3 bases, J shed 3 bases, and the junction held 13 bases outside the gene matches. This chain's CDR3 is CASSQGGQGRLFYTEAFF. CDR3 sequence (DNA): TGCGCCAGCAGCCAGGGGGGACAGGGGCGCCTTTTCTACACTGAAGCTTTCTTT.

V usage is TRBV19 and J usage is TRBJ2-1; perhaps TRBD1 as D (6 bases). There are 16 residues in the CDR3. Per the germline V gene, CDR1 is LNHDA and CDR2 is SQIVND (reference sequence). Trimming removed 4 bases from V and 0 bases from J, with 13 bases in between. CDR3 protein: CASSKMGQVSYNEQFF. CDR3 coding DNA: TGTGCCAGTAGTAAAATGGGACAAGTCTCCTACAATGAGCAGTTCTTC.

The chain links TRBV3-1 (or the pseudogene TRBV3-2) to TRBJ1-2, with a tentative D call TRBD1 (6 bases). From germline, CDR1 is LGHDT and CDR2 YNNKEL (reference sequence). This CDR3 region has 15 residues. Trimming shortened V by 7 bases and J by 8 bases, and 23 bases separated the two germline ends. Here the CDR3 reads CASTPTFSNRAGYTF. The CDR3 DNA reads as TGTGCCAGCACCCCAACCTTCTCTAACAGGGCCGGCTACACCTTC.

The chain recombines TRBV29-1 with TRBJ2-3; a possible D gene is TRBD1 (6 bases). Germline V gene data show CDR1 as SQVTM and CDR2 as ANQGSEA. Deletions cut 4 bases from V and 1 base from J, with 21 bases between. There are 17 residues in the CDR3. The CDR3: CSVARIQGSDGTDTQYF. Here the CDR3 DNA reads TGCAGCGTTGCCCGGATCCAGGGGAGTGACGGCACAGATACGCAGTATTTT.

This chain joins TRBV13 and TRBJ2-3, with 11 bases identical to TRBD2. Germline-derived CDR1 and CDR2 are PRHDT and FYEKMQ (reference sequence). The CDR3 has 16 amino acids. The V and J ends lost 5 bases and 0 bases, in that order; junction bases with no gene match: 4. This CDR3 is CASSLLAGGSTDTQYF. The CDR3 DNA is TGTGCCAGCAGCCTTTTAGCGGGGGGGAGCACAGATACGCAGTATTTT.

V is TRBV30 and J is TRBJ2-3, with D possibly TRBD1 on 5 matching bases. The CDR3 is 15 residues long. The V gene's germline CDR1 is GTSNPN and CDR2 SVGIG (reference sequence). Deletions cut 1 base from V and 1 base from J, with 12 bases between. The DNA of the CDR3 is TGTGCCTGGAGTGAGGGGTCGTTAGGCACAGATACGCAGTATTTT. Its protein is CAWSEGSLGTDTQYF.

The chain uses TRBV27 and TRBJ1-2, with D uncertain. The germline V gene has CDR1 MNHEY and CDR2 SMNVEV (reference sequence). The CDR3 spans 13 residues. Trimming removed 3 bases from V and 6 bases from J, with 11 bases in between. For the CDR3, the DNA is TGTGCCAGCAGTTTTGGAGGTTTGGATGGCTACACCTTC. It is translated as CASSFGGLDGYTF.

CDR3 amino acids: CASSLGMTASSGNTIYF. For the CDR3, the DNA is TGTGCCAGCAGCTTGGGGATGACAGCTTCCTCTGGAAACACCATATATTTT. This sequence joins TRBV11-2 and TRBJ1-3, with D perhaps matching TRBD1 (5 bases). The CDR3 totals 17 residues. With 3 bases removed from V and 0 bases from J, the gap between germline ends came to 15 bases. CDR1 and CDR2 (germline): SGHAT, FQNNGV. The whole variable domain, remainder taken from reference TRBV11-2 and TRBJ1-3, is EAGVAQSPRYKIIEKRQSVAFWCNPISGHATLYWYQQILGQGPKLLIQFQNNGVVDDSQLPKDRFSAERLKGVDSTLKIQPAKLEDSAVYLCASSLGMTASSGNTIYFGEGSWLTVV.

The table lists this clone with a count of one. The sample holds other DNA sequences that translate to the same CDR3. The chain carries TRBV27 and TRBJ2-1; 7 bases are shared with TRBD2. CDR1 and CDR2 (germline): MNHEY, SMNVEV (reference sequence). The CDR3 sequence is 14 residues long. Trimming cost V 2 bases and J 4 bases; bases outside gene matches: 2. The CDR3 spells CASSLGGGYNEQFF. The CDR3 DNA sequence: TGTGCCAGCAGTTTAGGCGGGGGATACAATGAGCAGTTCTTC.

The chain carries TRBV7-2 and TRBJ2-3, with 8 nucleotides matching TRBD2. The germline V gene has CDR1 SGHTA and CDR2 FQGNSA. The V gene end was trimmed by 3 bases and the J gene end by 2 bases; junction bases not matched to a gene: 4. The CDR3 runs 15 residues. DNA for the CDR3: TGTGCCAGCAGCTTCCGGCGGGGGGACACAGATACGCAGTATTTT. Translating gives CASSFRRGDTDTQYF.

The chain uses TRBV10-2 and TRBJ1-2; TRBD1 aligns across 8 bases. V was pared by 0 bases and J by 7 bases, with 7 bases of the junction left unmatched. The CDR3 runs to 15 residues. Germline V gene sequence: CDR1 WSHSY, CDR2 SAAADI. The DNA of the CDR3 is TGCGCCAGCAGTGAGTCTGGACAGGGTGGGCGTGGCTACACCTTC. It specifies CASSESGQGGRGYTF.

The J gene is TRBJ1-4, the V gene TRBV7-2; 8 bases match TRBD1. The CDR3 has 14 residues. Germline V gives CDR1 SGHTA, CDR2 FQGNSA. J gave up 6 bases and V 1 base, and 1 base lay outside the gene matches. The CDR3 here is CASSLDRGDEKLFF. In DNA form, the CDR3 reads TGTGCCAGCAGCTTAGACAGGGGGGATGAAAAACTGTTTTTT. Full variable domain (rest looked up from reference TRBV7-2 and TRBJ1-4): GAGVSQSPSNKVTEKGKDVELRCDPISGHTALYWYRQSLGQGLEFLIYFQGNSAPDKSGLPSDRFSAERTGGSVSTLTIQRTQQEDSAVYLCASSLDRGDEKLFFGSGTQLSVL.

The chain carries TRBV7-3 and TRBJ2-1, with 14 bases that match TRBD2. Germline trimming cut 4 bases from V and 1 base from J; bases unmatched to any gene: 3. Germline loops: CDR1 SGHTA, CDR2 FQGTGA. This CDR3 has 17 residues. CDR3 nucleotide sequence: TGTGCCAGCAGCTCAGGACTAGCGGGGGGTTCCTACAATGAGCAGTTCTTC. Protein product: CASSSGLAGGSYNEQFF. Based on the CDR3 plus reference TRBV7-3 and TRBJ2-1, the full variable domain is GAGVSQTPSNKVTEKGKYVELRCDPISGHTALYWYRQSLGQGPEFLIYFQGTGAADDSGLPNDRFFAVRPEGSVSTLKIQRTERGDSAVYLCASSSGLAGGSYNEQFFGPGTRLTVL.

This chain joins TRBV6-2 or TRBV6-3 and TRBJ1-5; 9 bases are a match to TRBD1. This CDR3 has 19 residues. Per the germline V gene, CDR1 is MNHEY and CDR2 is SVGEGT. Losses at the gene ends were 2 bases for V and 6 bases for J; bases not matched to a gene: 17. CDR3: CASSYEADRDRVSGQPQHF. For the CDR3, the DNA is TGTGCCAGCAGTTACGAGGCCGACCGGGACAGGGTTTCGGGTCAGCCCCAGCATTTT.

This clone was seen a few times. This rearrangement joins TRBV7-9 to TRBJ1-5; the match to TRBD1 covers 8 bases. The CDR3 sequence is 14 residues long. Per germline, CDR1 SEHNR and CDR2 FQNEAQ (reference sequence). Trimming took 4 bases from V and 6 from J; bases not matched to a gene: 5. The CDR3: CASSSDRGFQPQHF. As DNA, the CDR3 is TGTGCCAGCAGCTCCGACAGGGGATTTCAGCCCCAGCATTTT.

The V and J genes are TRBV11-1 and TRBJ2-3; no clear D gene. There are 15 residues in the CDR3. Trimming removed 6 bases from V and 2 bases from J, with 15 bases in between. Looked up from germline, CDR1 is SGHAT and CDR2 is FQDESV (reference sequence). CDR3 nucleotide sequence: TGTGCCAGCAGTCTAAACCGATATACCACAGATACGCAGTATTTT. Residues: CASSLNRYTTDTQYF.

The gene calls are TRBV18 and TRBJ2-1; TRBD2 matches at 11 bases. The germline gives CDR1 KGHSH, CDR2 LQKENI. V was clipped by 3 bases and J by 6 bases; unmatched bases: 7. This CDR3 comprises 16 residues. The DNA of the CDR3 is TGTGCCAGCTCACCGAGCATTAGCGGGGGGGCCAATGAGCAGTTCTTC. Amino acids: CASSPSISGGANEQFF.

This clone came up a few times. The V and J genes are TRBV5-1 and TRBJ2-1; 7 bases map to TRBD1. In germline, CDR1 is SGHRS, CDR2 YFSETQ. The V segment lost 0 bases and the J segment 5 bases; nucleotides outside the gene matches: 2. The CDR3 sequence is 14 residues long. In nucleotides, the CDR3 is TGCGCCAGCAGCTTGGGGGACAGCCACAATGAGCAGTTCTTC. Amino acid sequence: CASSLGDSHNEQFF.

The chain joins TRBV9 to TRBJ2-1; TRBD2 matches 10 bases. This CDR3 has 15 amino acids. The germline gives CDR1 SGDLS, CDR2 YYNGEE. V gave up 3 bases and J gave up 3 bases; unmatched junction bases: 3. In nucleotides, the CDR3 is TGTGCCAGCAGCGACCCTAGCGGGAGCTACAATGAGCAGTTCTTC. Amino acid sequence: CASSDPSGSYNEQFF. Full variable domain (missing parts from reference TRBV9 and TRBJ2-1): DSGVTQTPKHLITATGQRVTLRCSPRSGDLSVYWYQQSLDQGLQFLIQYYNGEERAKGNILERFSAQQFPDLHSELNLSSLELGDSALYFCASSDPSGSYNEQFFGPGTRLTVL.

CDR3 protein: CASSDRAVNYGYTF. CDR3 DNA: TGTGCCAGCAGTGATCGTGCAGTTAACTATGGCTACACCTTC. This chain uses TRBV6-1 with TRBJ1-2, with D uncertain. This CDR3 region has 14 residues. Germline CDR1 is MNHNS and CDR2 is SASEGT. V lost 3 bases and J lost 1, with 9 bases in between.

The rearrangement uses TRBV6-2 or TRBV6-3 and TRBJ2-5, with 9 bases matching TRBD1. The CDR3 is made up of 15 amino acids. V dropped 6 bases and J dropped 5; count of bases not matched to a gene: 10. The germline V gene has CDR1 MNHEY and CDR2 SVGEGT. CDR3 loop: CASSPTGGGGETQYF. The CDR3 DNA reads TGTGCCAGCAGCCCTACAGGGGGCGGCGGGGAGACCCAGTACTTC.

The chain joins TRBV5-6 to TRBJ1-3; the D gene is possibly TRBD1 (6 bases). CDR3 size: 14 residues. The germline V gene encodes CDR1 SGHDT and CDR2 YYEEEE. Between the trimmed V and J ends, which lost 4 bases and 0 bases, there was a span of 8 bases. CDR3 sequence: CASSQQGSGNTIYF. For the CDR3, the DNA is TGTGCCAGCAGCCAACAGGGCTCTGGAAACACCATATATTTT.